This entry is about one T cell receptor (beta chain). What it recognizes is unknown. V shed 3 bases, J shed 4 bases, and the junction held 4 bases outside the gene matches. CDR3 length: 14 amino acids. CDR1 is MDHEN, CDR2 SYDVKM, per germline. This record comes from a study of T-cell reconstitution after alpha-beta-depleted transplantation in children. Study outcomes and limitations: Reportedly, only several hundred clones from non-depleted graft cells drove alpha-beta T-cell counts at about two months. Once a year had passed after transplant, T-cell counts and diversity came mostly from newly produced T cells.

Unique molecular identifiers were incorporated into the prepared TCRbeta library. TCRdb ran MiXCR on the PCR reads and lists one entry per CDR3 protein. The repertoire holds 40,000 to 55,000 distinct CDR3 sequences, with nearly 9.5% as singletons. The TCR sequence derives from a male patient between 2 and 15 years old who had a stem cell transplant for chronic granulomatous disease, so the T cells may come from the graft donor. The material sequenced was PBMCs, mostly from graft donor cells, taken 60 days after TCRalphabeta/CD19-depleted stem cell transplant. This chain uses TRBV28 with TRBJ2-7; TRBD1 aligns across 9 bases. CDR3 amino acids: CASSLGQGFYEQYF. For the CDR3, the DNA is TGTGCCAGCAGTTTGGGACAGGGCTTTTACGAGCAGTACTTC.